The T cell receptor beta chain under discussion was sequenced for a study of blood T cell repertoires in COVID-19. Study information: The cDNA or gDNA used as material had been derived from T cells, B-cell-depleted T cells, or PBMCs.

The authors' processing: Reference gene primer amplification in the assay estimated nucleated cell counts. Data came from immunoSEQ multiplex PCR; TCRdb stores just in-frame clones and leaves some out. D and trimming come from the DNA, and the V and J calls and clone size come from that table. The sample contains approximately 99,000 clones, 88% of which appear only once. The CDR3 is 15 residues long. The germline gives CDR1 MRHNA, CDR2 SNTAGT. The V end was cut by 4 bases, the J end by 4 bases, with 14 bases between. V is TRBV6-4 and J is TRBJ2-1, with D maybe TRBD2 (6 bases). Sequencing was carried out using peripheral blood. The TCR comes from a human donor in a cohort sampled during active COVID-19. In DNA form, the CDR3 reads TGTGCCAGCAGTGGGCTAGCGAGTATATACAATGAGCAGTTCTTC. Encoded protein: CASSGLASIYNEQFF.